This T cell receptor beta chain was sequenced in a study of CD8 T cells in Susac syndrome. An input of 0.5 to 1 ug of RNA was subjected to reverse transcription using random hexamers. Coverage of TCR beta CDR3 amplification by immunoSEQ multiplex PCR extended to 54 Vbeta and 13 Jbeta. TCRdb re-analysed the immunoSEQ multiplex PCR reads in MiXCR, keeping a single row per CDR3 protein. The repertoire holds about 300,000 distinct CDR3 sequences, with 89% as singletons. Study results and caveats: It was acknowledged in the study that its TCR sequencing and HLA analysis involved a relatively small number of individuals.

In the case of this clonotype: Its antigen is not known.

From blood CD8+ and CD4+ T cells, TCR beta sequences were generated. TEMRA cells were FACS-enriched, unlike CD8+ and CD4+ T cells, which were negatively isolated. The receptor was isolated from a human donor with multiple sclerosis. The sample consisted of CD8+ T cells from PBMCs.

The DNA of the CDR3 is TGCAACGCAAAAGGACAGAACAATGAGCAGTTCTTC. Residues: CNAKGQNNEQFF. This sequence joins TRBV29-1 and TRBJ2-1; possibly TRBD1 for D (6 bases). From germline, CDR1 is SQVTM and CDR2 ANQGSEA. The CDR3 length is 12 residues.